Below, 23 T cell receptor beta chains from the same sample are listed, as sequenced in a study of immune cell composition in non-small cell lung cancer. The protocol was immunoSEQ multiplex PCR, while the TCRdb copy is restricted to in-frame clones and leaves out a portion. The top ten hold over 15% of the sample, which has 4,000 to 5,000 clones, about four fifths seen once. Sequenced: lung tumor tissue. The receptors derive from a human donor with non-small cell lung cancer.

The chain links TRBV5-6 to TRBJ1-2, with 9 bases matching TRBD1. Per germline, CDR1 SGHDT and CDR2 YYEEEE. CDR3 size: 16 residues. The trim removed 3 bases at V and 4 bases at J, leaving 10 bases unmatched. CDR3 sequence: CASSSPDRGEGYGYTF. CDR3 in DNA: TGTGCCAGCAGCTCACCGGACAGGGGCGAGGGCTATGGCTACACCTTC. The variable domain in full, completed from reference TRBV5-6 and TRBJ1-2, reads DAGVTQSPTHLIKTRGQQVTLRCSPKSGHDTVSWYQQALGQGPQFIFQYYEEEERQRGNFPDRFSGHQFPNYSSELNVNALLLGDSALYLCASSSPDRGEGYGYTFGSGTRLTVV.

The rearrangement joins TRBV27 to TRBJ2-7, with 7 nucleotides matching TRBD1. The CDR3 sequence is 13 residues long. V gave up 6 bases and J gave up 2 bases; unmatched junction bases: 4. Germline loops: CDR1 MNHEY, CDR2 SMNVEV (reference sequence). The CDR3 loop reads CASRPGTAYEQYF. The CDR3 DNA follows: TGTGCCAGCAGGCCCGGGACAGCCTACGAGCAGTACTTC.

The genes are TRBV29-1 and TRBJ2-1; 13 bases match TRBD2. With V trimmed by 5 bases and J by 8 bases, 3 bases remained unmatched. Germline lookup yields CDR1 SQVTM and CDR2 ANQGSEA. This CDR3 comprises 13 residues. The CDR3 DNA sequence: TGCAGCGTTCGGACTAGCGGGAGTCATGAGCAGTTCTTC. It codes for CSVRTSGSHEQFF.

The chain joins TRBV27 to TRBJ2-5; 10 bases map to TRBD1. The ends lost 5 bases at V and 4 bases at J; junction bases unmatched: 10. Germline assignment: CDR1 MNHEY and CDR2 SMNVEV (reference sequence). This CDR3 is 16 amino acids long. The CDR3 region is CASSDGQGVVGETQYF. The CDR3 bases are TGTGCCAGCAGTGATGGACAGGGGGTAGTTGGAGAGACCCAGTACTTC.

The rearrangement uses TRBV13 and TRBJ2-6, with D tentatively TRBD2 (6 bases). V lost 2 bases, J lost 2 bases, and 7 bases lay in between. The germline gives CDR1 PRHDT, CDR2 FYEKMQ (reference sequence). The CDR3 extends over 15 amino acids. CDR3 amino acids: CASSLTGAGANVLTF. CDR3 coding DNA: TGTGCCAGCAGCTTAACGGGGGCTGGGGCCAACGTCCTGACTTTC.

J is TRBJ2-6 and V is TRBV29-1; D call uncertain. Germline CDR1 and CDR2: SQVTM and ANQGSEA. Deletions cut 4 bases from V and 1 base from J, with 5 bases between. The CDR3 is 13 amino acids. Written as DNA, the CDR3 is TGCAGCGTTGCAGGATCTGGGGCCAACGTCCTGACTTTC. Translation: CSVAGSGANVLTF. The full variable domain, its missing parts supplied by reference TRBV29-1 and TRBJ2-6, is SAVISQKPSRDICQRGTSLTIQCQVDSQVTMMFWYRQQPGQSLTLIATANQGSEATYESGFVIDKFPISRPNLTFSTLTVSNMSPEDSSIYLCSVAGSGANVLTFGAGSRLTVL.

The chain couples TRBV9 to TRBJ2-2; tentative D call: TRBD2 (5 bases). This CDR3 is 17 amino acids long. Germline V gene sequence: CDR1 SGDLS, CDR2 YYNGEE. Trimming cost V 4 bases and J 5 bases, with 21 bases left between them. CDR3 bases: TGTGCCAGCAGCCCGAGAGGGCGGACGGAAGGGACCGGGGAGCTGTTTTTT. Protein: CASSPRGRTEGTGELFF.

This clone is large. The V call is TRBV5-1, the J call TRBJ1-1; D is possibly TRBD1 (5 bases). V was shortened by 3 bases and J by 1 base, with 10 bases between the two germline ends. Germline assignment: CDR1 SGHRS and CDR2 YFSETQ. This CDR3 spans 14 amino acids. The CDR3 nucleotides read TGCGCCAGCAGCTCCAGGGTGGAGAACACTGAAGCTTTCTTT. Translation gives CASSSRVENTEAFF.

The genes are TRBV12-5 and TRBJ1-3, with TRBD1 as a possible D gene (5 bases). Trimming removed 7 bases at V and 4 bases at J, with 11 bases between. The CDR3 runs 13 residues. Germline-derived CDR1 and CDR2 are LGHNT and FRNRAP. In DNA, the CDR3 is TGTGCTAGTGCGGGGGGGATAGGAAACACCATATATTTT. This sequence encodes CASAGGIGNTIYF. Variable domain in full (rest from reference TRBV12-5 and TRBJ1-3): DARVTQTPRHKVTEMGQEVTMRCQPILGHNTVFWYRQTMMQGLELLAYFRNRAPLDDSGMPKDRFSAEMPDATLATLKIQPSEPRDSAVYFCASAGGIGNTIYFGEGSWLTVV.

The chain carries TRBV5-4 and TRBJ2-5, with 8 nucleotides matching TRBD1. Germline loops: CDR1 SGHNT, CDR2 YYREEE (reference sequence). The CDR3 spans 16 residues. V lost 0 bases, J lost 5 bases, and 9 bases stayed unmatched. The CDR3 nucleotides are TGTGCCAGCAGCTTGGGTGACAGGGGCCGGGGGGAGACCCAGTACTTC. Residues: CASSLGDRGRGETQYF.

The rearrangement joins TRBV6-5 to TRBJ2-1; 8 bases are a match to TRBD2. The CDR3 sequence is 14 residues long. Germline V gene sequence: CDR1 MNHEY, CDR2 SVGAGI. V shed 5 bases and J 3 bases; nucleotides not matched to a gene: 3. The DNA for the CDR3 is TGTGCCAGCAGTCGTAGCGGGGTCTACAATGAGCAGTTCTTC. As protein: CASSRSGVYNEQFF.

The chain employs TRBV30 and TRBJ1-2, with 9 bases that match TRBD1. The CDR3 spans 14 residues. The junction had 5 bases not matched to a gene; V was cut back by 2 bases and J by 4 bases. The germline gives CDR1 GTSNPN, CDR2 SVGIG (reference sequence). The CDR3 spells CAWSSTGGGYGYTF. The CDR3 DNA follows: TGTGCCTGGAGTAGTACAGGGGGCGGCTATGGCTACACCTTC.

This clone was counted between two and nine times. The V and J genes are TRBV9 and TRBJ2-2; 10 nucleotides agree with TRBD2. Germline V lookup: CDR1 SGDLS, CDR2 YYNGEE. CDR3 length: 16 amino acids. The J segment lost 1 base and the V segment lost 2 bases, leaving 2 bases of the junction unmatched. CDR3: CASSVRLAGNTGELFF. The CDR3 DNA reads TGTGCCAGCAGCGTCCGACTAGCGGGGAACACCGGGGAGCTGTTTTTT.

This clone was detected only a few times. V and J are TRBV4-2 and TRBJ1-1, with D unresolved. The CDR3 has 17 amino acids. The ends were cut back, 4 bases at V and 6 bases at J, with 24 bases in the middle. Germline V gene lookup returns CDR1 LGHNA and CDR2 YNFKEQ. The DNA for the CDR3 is TGTGCCAGCAGCCCATCAGTGGTCGCGGGGAGCCGACCTGAAGCTTTCTTT. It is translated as CASSPSVVAGSRPEAFF.

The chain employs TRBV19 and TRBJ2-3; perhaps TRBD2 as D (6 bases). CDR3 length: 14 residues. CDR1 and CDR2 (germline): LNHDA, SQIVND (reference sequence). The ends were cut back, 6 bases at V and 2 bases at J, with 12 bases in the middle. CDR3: CASRPRDFTDTQYF. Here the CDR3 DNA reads TGTGCCAGTAGACCCCGGGACTTCACAGATACGCAGTATTTT. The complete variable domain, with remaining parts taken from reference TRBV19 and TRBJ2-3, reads DGGITQSPKYLFRKEGQNVTLSCEQNLNHDAMYWYRQDPGQGLRLIYYSQIVNDFQKGDIAEGYSVSREKKESFPLTVTSAQKNPTAFYLCASRPRDFTDTQYFGPGTRLTVL.

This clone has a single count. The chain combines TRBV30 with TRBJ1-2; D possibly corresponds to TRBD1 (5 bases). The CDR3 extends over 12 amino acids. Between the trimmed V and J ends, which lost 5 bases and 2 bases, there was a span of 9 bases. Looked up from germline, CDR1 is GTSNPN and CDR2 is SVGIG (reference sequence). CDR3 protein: CAWGARNYGYTF. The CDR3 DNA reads TGTGCCTGGGGGGCTCGGAACTATGGCTACACCTTC.

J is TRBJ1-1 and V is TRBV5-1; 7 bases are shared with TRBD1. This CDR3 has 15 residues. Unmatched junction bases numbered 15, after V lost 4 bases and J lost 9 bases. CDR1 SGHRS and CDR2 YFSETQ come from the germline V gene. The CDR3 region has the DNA TGCGCCAGCAGCCCTTACCTTGCACGGGACAGAAAAGCTTTCTTT. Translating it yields CASSPYLARDRKAFF.

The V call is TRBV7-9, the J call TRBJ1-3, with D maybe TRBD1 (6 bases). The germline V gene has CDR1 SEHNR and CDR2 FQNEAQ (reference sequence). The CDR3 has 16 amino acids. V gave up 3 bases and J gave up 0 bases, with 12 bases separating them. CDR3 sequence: CASSLNTGYSGNTIYF. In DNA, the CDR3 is TGTGCCAGCAGCTTGAACACAGGGTACTCTGGAAACACCATATATTTT.

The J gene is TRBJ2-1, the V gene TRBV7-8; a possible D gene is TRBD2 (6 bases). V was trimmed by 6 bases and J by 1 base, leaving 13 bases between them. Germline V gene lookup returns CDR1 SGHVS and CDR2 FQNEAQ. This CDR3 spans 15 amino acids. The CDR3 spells CASSWDLASYNEQFF. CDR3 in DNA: TGTGCCAGCAGTTGGGACTTAGCGTCCTACAATGAGCAGTTCTTC. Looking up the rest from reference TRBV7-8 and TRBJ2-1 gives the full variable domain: GAGVSQSPRYKVAKRGQDVALRCDPISGHVSLFWYQQALGQGPEFLTYFQNEAQLDKSGLPSDRFFAERPEGSVSTLKIQRTQQEDSAVYLCASSWDLASYNEQFFGPGTRLTVL.

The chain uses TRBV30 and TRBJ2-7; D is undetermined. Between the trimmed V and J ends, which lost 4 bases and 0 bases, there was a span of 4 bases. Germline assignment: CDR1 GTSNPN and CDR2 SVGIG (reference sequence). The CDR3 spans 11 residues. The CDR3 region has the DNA TGTGCCTGGACATCCTCCTACGAGCAGTACTTC. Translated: CAWTSSYEQYF. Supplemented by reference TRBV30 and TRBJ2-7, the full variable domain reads SQTIHQWPATLVQPVGSPLSLECTVEGTSNPNLYWYRQAAGRGLQLLFYSVGIGQISSEVPQNLSASRPQDRQFILSSKKLLLSDSGFYLCAWTSSYEQYFGPGTRLTVT.

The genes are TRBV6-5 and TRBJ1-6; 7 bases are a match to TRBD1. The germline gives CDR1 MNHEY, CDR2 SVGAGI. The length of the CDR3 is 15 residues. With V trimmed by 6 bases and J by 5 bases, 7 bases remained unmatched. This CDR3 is CASRRQGLDNSPLHF. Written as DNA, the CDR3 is TGTGCCAGCAGAAGACAGGGACTCGATAATTCACCCCTCCACTTT.

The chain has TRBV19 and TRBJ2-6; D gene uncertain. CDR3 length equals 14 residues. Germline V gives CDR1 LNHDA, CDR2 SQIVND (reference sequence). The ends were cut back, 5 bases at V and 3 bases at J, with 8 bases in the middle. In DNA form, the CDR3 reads TGTGCCAGTAGTCCTACTGGTGGGGCCAACGTCCTGACTTTC. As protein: CASSPTGGANVLTF.

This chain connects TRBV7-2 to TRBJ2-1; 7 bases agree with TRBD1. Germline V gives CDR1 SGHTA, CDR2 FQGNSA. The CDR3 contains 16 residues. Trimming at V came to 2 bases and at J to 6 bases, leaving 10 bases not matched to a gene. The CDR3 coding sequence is TGTGCCAGCAGCTTAATGGGGACAGAGGCGCGCAATGAGCAGTTCTTC. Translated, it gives CASSLMGTEARNEQFF.